Listed below are T cell receptor beta chains from one sample, sequenced in a study of human T cells and chemical hapten exposure. TCRdb reprocessed the RACE reads via MiXCR and lists one record per CDR3 protein. The table shows about 54,000 distinct CDR3 sequences, with just under 10% occurring only once. This specimen consisted of whole blood, obtained in connection with sensitization to the hapten diphenylcyclopropenone (DPC). The receptor set was obtained from a woman in her forties or fifties with alopecia areata. Some clones in this sample may be carry-over from other donors' samples. Both conserved end residues are part of each CDR3.

TRBV12-3/TRBV12-4 CASSRNPGSQPLHF
TRBV6-5 CASSNNRYEQYF
TRBV21-1 CASRRRDRGDTGELFF
TRBV29-1 CSGGRVVGTQYF
TRBV25-1 CASRPLAAYSPLHF
TRBV12-3/TRBV12-4 CASSTAGTPPYEQYF
TRBV12-3/TRBV12-4 CASREQMGQGGETQYF
TRBV20-1 CSASQGRGYTF
TRBV28 CASSKPDRGRYGYTF
TRBV5-1 CASSLGPSGNSDEQFF
TRBV28 CASSLLGSNTEAFF
TRBV6-1 CASSEGWGNQPQHF
TRBV7-9 CASSWTDSNQPQHF
TRBV6-2/TRBV6-3 CASSPAPGQGRQPQHF
TRBV29-1 CSVGRSLDQPQHF
TRBV18 CASSPPQRGIAKNIQYF
TRBV19 CASTPSPRQGGSTDTQYF
TRBV29-1 CSADRATNLGNEQFF
TRBV12-3/TRBV12-4 CASSLAPGDYGYTF
TRBV2 CASVERLATWEQYF
TRBV29-1 CSAGDTKNTEAFF
TRBV12-3/TRBV12-4 CASSSTRQGALDEQFF
TRBV6-2/TRBV6-3 CASSYPGPSYNEQFF
TRBV28 CASIPSGGGQPQHF
TRBV7-2 CASRPPGGVSEAFF
TRBV18 CASSLSGTGDPDTQYF
TRBV5-4 CASTETGDIYGYTF
TRBV3-1 CASSQDRVQPQHF
TRBV3-1 CASSQEGGGMAAEAFF
TRBV24-1 CATSDFPTSGGPDTQYF
TRBV29-1 CSVKGSSYEQYF